This paragraph reports one TCR beta chain. Its specific antigen is unknown. No clone much larger than this one lies a single base away; base qualities are absent. TCRB CDR3 regions were amplified from approximately 2 ug genomic DNA, or all available DNA if less, using the immunoSEQ assay. Multiplex PCR used 60 forward primers for TCR V beta segments and 13 reverse primers for J beta segments. To estimate reads per starting template, synthetic control templates were spiked into each sample at limiting dilution. Sequencing produced 87 bp reads on the Illumina HiSeq System. The paper's data handling went like this. PCR and sequencing errors were removed by a nearest neighbor algorithm that merged closely related sequences. TCR overlap was defined as the percentage of unique tumor TCR beta sequences that were also present in the same patient's peripheral blood. The clones in this table, taken by TCRdb from immuneACCESS, are in-frame only. Not every clone is retained; where verified, under half of the shortfall comes from an unresolved V gene, and the cause of the rest is unknown. The V and J calls and the clone size are those of that table, but D and trimming were determined from the DNA. This sample has roughly 100,000 clones in its table, and around 87% of those were observed once. The top ten hold approximately 2.7% of the sample.

The sample's time point label, in plain terms: after dendritic cell vaccination, including at tumor progression/relapse. Patients were selected for having adequate residual fresh-frozen tumor tissue and more than two years of available survival data. Molecular status otherwise varied across the glioblastoma patients, but none of them carried an isocitrate dehydrogenase mutation. PBMC collection took place before vaccination, two weeks after the third vaccination, and at tumor progression if progression occurred. The Qiagen DNeasy Blood extraction Kit was used to extract genomic DNA. This record belongs to a study of glioma-infiltrating T cells after dendritic cell vaccination listed by TCRdb under 2016. About the study as a whole: Of the roughly 15 glioblastoma patients in the cohort, all drawn from Phase I and II dendritic cell vaccination trials, 9 were newly diagnosed and 6 had recurrent disease. The vaccine consisted of monocyte-derived dendritic cells cultured seven to eight days with IL-4 and GM-CSF, then pulsed overnight with autologous tumor lysate. Three intradermal dendritic cell vaccine injections were administered to patients at biweekly intervals in the arm below the axilla. Survival after dendritic cell vaccination was correlated with TCR sequencing metrics, such as TIL content and the overlap between tumor and blood repertoires. Autologous tumor lysate-pulsed dendritic cell vaccination was administered to the patients between the early 2000s and the early 2010s. In glioblastoma patients vaccinated with dendritic cells, deep sequencing of TCR beta CDR3 regions served to measure tumor-infiltrating lymphocyte content and to compare repertoires between tumor and blood.

What the work shows at the level of the full study, not this receptor alone: The TCR overlap response model with three groups was called speculative and said to need prospective validation. The cohort was small and heterogeneous, only a few patients had full blood and tumor sets, and even fewer had initial-recurrent tumor pairs. After dendritic cell vaccination, a higher estimated pretreatment TIL content predicted longer time to progression and overall survival. TCR clonality showed no direct relationship with survival, which suggests that a diverse polyclonal response may be important.

The clonotype originates from a human donor with glioblastoma. The material sequenced was blood, taken after dendritic cell vaccination.

The DNA sequence is TGTGCCAGCAGTGGCCAAGGGGGCTCTGGAAACACCATATATTTT. This encodes CASSGQGGSGNTIYF. The chain is encoded by TRBV6-4 joined to TRBJ1-3, with TRBD1 as a weak D call on 6 bases. There are 15 amino acids in the CDR3, from cysteine to phenylalanine inclusive. Just CDR3 DNA is preserved here, 45 bases in frame from base 1. In the germline V gene, CDR1 corresponds to MRHNA and CDR2 to SNTAGT. V and J lose 4 bases and 0 bases, and a span of 10 bases separates them.